Listed below are T cell receptor beta chains from one sample, sequenced in a study of cytomegalovirus exposure and HLA in healthy donors. The repertoire was sequenced with immunoSEQ multiplex PCR; TCRdb's copy has only in-frame clones and lacks some. Among 140,000 or so clones listed, about 89% were seen once. The specimen sequenced was PBMCs. Receptor source: a man between 18 and 29 years old in good health and CMV-seronegative. Both conserved end residues are part of each CDR3. Fields, in order: CDR3 protein, CDR3 DNA, D gene, J gene, V gene. D genes are given only for firm matches.

cdr3_aa: CASSWGTGGREAFF; cdr3_nt: TGCGCCAGCAGCTGGGGGACAGGGGGCCGAGAAGCTTTCTTT; d_call: TRBD1; j_call: TRBJ1-1; v_call: TRBV5-1
cdr3_aa: CASSQDVPSGRADEQFF; cdr3_nt: TGCGCCAGCAGCCAAGATGTCCCTAGCGGGAGGGCCGATGAGCAGTTCTTC; d_call: TRBD2; j_call: TRBJ2-1; v_call: TRBV4-3
cdr3_aa: CASSQDGTGVATNEKLFF; cdr3_nt: TGCGCCAGCAGCCAAGATGGGACAGGGGTTGCAACTAATGAAAAACTGTTTTTT; d_call: TRBD1; j_call: TRBJ1-4; v_call: TRBV4-1
cdr3_aa: CAISGGTGTDTQYF; cdr3_nt: TGTGCCATCAGTGGGGGGACAGGGACAGATACGCAGTATTTT; d_call: TRBD1; j_call: TRBJ2-3; v_call: TRBV10-3
cdr3_aa: CASSQEGGNSGNTIYF; cdr3_nt: TGCGCCAGCAGCCAGGAAGGCGGTAACTCTGGAAACACCATATATTTT; d_call: NA; j_call: TRBJ1-3; v_call: TRBV4-1
cdr3_aa: CASSAPTVMNTEAFF; cdr3_nt: TGTGCCAGCAGTGCCCCGACAGTAATGAACACTGAAGCTTTCTTT; d_call: NA; j_call: TRBJ1-1; v_call: TRBV25-1
cdr3_aa: CASSEQGSNSPLHF; cdr3_nt: TGTGCCAGCAGCGAACAGGGGTCTAATTCACCCCTCCACTTT; d_call: TRBD1; j_call: TRBJ1-6; v_call: TRBV2
cdr3_aa: CASGLPRGETQYF; cdr3_nt: TGTGCTAGTGGTTTGCCCCGGGGAGAGACCCAGTACTTC; d_call: NA; j_call: TRBJ2-5; v_call: TRBV12-5
cdr3_aa: CASSPDRGNQPQHF; cdr3_nt: TGTGCCAGCTCACCGGACAGGGGGAATCAGCCCCAGCATTTT; d_call: TRBD1; j_call: TRBJ1-5; v_call: TRBV18
cdr3_aa: CASSVSGQFYEQYF; cdr3_nt: TGTGCCAGCAGTGTTTCTGGACAGTTCTACGAGCAGTACTTC; d_call: NA; j_call: TRBJ2-7; v_call: TRBV2
cdr3_aa: CASSGSSGGTDTQYF; cdr3_nt: TGTGCCAGCAGTGGATCTAGCGGGGGCACAGATACGCAGTATTTT; d_call: TRBD2; j_call: TRBJ2-3; v_call: TRBV6-1